This T cell receptor (beta chain) was identified during a study of shared clonotypes between healthy human individuals. Study results and caveats: Clonotypes shared by all four donors outscored non-shared clonotypes in generation probability.

The assay was carried out at the deep level. The authors split each subset's genomic DNA evenly across several immunoSEQ plates. This table comes from immunoSEQ multiplex PCR, and its TCRdb copy is limited to in-frame clones, with some not included. In the table there are nearly 2 million clones, roughly 95% of which are singletons. Terminally differentiated effector memory CD45RA+ cells were left out of the naive CD8 fraction, which was CD45RO-negative and positively selected for CCR7. Donors, without exception, were Caucasian adults residing in Nashville, Tennessee. Of note for this clone: Its cognate antigen is unknown.

Germline V lookup: CDR1 MGHRA, CDR2 YSYEKL. The CDR3 length is 14 residues. V was trimmed by 1 base and J by 5 bases, leaving 11 bases between them. The sequenced sample consisted of naive CD8+ T cells sorted from blood. The chain recombines TRBV4-1 with TRBJ2-5; TRBD1 or TRBD2 may be the D gene (5 bases each). This clonotype originated in a man between 18 and 35 years old in good health. This chain's CDR3 is CASSQGDPGETQYF. The CDR3 DNA sequence: TGCGCCAGCAGCCAAGGGGACCCAGGGGAGACCCAGTACTTC.